This is a list of T cell receptor beta chains from one sample in a study of control samples from healthy donors and cancer patients. Data came from immunoSEQ multiplex PCR; TCRdb stores just in-frame clones and leaves some out. The table shows about 92,000 clones, with around 82% occurring only once. Sequenced: blood. Source of these receptors: a woman aged 55-69 years in good health. CDR3s include the opening cysteine and the closing phenylalanine or tryptophan.

j_call	v_call	cdr3_length	cdr3_aa
TRBJ2-1	TRBV19	15	CASSKGLAGLNEQFF
TRBJ2-5	TRBV7-9	16	CASSFGTSGNQETQYF
TRBJ1-5	TRBV3-1/TRBV3-2	12	CASSQGKAPQHF
TRBJ2-4	TRBV19	17	CASSNDRGMGAKNIQYF
TRBJ1-2	TRBV18	13	CASSPGGGDQGIF
TRBJ2-7	TRBV4-2	14	CASSQELAAYEQYF
TRBJ2-1	TRBV11-2	17	CASSAGTEPSTYPSQFF
TRBJ2-1	TRBV6-4	14	CASSGTSGGNEQFF
TRBJ2-7	TRBV7-9	11	CASSLSYEQYF
TRBJ2-5	TRBV27	13	CASRSGGRETQYF
TRBJ2-1	TRBV4-1	15	CASSRGSGGDNEQFF
TRBJ1-1	TRBV6-6	15	CASSIDRLGNTEAFF
TRBJ2-1	TRBV11-2	16	CASSSNPGRPSDEQFF